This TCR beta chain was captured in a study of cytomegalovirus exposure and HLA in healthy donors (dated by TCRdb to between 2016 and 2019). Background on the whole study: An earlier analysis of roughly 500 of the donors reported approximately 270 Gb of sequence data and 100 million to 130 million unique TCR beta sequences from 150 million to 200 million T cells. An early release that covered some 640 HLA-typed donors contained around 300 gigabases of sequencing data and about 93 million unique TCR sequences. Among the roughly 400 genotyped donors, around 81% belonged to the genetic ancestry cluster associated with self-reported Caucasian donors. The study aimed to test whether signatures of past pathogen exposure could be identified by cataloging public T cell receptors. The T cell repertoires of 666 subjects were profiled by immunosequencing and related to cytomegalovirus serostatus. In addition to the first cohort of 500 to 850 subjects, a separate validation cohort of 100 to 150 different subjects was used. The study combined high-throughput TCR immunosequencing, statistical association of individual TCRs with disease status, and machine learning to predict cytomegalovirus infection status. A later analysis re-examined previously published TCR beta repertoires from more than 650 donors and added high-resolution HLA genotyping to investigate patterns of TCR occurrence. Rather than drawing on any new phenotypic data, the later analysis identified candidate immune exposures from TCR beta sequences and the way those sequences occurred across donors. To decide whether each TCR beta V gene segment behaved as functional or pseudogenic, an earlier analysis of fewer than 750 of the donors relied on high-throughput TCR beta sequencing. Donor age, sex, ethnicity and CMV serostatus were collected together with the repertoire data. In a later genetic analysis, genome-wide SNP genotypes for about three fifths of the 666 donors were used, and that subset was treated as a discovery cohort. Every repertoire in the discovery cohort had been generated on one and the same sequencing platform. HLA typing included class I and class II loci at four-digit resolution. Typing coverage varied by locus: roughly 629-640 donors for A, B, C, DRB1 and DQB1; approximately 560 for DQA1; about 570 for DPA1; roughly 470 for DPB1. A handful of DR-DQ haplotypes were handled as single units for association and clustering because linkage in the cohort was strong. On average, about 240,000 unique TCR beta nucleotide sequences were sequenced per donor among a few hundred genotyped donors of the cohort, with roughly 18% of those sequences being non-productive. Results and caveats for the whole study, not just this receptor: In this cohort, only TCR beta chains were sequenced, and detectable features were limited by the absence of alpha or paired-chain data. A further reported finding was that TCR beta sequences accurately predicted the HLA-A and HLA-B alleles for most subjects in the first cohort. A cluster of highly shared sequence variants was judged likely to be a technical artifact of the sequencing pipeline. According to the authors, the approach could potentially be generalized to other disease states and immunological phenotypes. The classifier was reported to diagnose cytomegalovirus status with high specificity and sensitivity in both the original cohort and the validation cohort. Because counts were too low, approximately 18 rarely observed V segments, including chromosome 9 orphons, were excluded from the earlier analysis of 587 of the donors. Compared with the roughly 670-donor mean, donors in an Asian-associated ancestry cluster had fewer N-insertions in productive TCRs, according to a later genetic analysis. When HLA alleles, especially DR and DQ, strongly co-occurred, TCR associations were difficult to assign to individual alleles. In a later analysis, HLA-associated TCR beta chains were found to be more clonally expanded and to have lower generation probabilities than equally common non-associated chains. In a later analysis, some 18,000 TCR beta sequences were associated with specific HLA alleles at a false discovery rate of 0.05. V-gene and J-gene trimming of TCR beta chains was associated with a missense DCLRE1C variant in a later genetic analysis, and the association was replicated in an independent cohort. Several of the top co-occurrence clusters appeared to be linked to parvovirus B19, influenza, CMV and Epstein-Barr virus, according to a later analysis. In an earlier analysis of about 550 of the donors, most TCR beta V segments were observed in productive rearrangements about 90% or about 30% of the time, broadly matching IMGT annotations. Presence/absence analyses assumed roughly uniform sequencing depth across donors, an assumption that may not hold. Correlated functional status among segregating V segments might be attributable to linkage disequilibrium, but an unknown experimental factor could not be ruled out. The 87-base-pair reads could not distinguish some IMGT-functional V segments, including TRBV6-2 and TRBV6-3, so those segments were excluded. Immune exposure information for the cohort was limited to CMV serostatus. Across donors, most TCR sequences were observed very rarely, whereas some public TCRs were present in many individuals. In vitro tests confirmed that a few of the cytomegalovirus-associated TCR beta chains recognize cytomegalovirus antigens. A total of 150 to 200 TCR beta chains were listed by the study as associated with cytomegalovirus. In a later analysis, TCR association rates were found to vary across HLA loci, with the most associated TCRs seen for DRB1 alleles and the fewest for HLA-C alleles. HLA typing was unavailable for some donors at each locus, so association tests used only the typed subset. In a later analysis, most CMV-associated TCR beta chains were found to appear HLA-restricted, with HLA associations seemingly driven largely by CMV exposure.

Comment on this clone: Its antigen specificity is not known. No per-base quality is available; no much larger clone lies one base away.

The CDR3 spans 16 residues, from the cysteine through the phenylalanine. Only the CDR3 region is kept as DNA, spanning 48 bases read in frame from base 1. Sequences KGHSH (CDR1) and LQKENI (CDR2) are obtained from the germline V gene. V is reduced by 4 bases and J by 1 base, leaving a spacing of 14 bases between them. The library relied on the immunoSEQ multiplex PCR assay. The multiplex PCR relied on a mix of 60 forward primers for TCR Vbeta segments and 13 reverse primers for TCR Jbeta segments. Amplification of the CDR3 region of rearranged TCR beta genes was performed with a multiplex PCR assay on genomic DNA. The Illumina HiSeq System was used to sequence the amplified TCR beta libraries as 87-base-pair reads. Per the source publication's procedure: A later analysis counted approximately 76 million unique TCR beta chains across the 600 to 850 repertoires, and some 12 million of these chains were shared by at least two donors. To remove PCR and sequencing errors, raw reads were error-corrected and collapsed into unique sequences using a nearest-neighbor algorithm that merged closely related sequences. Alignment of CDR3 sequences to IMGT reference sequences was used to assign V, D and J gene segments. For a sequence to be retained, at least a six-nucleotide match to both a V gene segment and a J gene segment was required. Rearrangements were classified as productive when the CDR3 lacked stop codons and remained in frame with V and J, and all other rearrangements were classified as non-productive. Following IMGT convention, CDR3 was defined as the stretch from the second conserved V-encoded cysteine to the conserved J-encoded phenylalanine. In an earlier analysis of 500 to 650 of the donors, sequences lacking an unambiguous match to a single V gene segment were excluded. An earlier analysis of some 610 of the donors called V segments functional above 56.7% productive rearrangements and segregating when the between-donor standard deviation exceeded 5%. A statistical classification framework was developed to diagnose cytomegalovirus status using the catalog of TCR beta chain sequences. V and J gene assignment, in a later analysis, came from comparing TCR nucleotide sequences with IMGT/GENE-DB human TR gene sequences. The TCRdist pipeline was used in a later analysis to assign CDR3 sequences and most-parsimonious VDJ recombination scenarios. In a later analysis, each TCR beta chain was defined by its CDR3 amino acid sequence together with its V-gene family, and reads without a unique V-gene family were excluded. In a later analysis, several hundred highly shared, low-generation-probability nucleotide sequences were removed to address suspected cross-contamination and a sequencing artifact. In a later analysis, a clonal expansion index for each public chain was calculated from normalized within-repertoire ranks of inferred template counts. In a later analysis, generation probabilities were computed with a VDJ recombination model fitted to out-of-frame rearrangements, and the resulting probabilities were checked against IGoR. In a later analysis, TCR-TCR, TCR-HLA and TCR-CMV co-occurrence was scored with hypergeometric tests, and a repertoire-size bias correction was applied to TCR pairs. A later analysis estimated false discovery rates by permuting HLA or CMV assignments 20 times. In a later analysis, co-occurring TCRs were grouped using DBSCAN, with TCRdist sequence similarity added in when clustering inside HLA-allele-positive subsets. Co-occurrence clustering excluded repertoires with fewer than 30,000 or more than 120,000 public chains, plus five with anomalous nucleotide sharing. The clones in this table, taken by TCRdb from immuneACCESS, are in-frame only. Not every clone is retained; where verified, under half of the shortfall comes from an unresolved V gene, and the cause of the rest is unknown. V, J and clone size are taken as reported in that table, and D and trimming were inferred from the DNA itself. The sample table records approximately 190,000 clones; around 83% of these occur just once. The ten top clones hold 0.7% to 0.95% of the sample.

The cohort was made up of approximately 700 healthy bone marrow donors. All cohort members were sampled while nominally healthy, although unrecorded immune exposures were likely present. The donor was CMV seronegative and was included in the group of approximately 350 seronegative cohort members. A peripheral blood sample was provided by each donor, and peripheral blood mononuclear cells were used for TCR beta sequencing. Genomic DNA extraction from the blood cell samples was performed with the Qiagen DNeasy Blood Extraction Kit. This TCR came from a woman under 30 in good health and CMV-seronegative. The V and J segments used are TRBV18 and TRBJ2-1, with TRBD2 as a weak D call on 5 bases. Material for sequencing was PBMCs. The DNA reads TGTGCCAGCTCACTTATATACGGGATTTCCTACAATGAGCAGTTCTTC. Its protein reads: CASSLIYGISYNEQFF.